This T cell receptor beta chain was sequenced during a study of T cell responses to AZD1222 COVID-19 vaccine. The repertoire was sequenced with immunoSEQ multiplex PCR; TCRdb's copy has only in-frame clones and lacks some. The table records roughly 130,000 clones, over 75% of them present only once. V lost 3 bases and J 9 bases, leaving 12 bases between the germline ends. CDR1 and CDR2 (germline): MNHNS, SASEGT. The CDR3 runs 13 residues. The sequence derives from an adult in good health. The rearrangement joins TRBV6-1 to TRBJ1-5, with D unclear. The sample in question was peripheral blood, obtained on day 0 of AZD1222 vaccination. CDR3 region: CASSEVYNGPQHF. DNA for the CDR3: TGTGCCAGCAGTGAGGTTTACAACGGGCCCCAGCATTTT.